This passage covers 26 T cell receptor beta chains from one sample sequenced in a study of T cells in pancreatic ductal adenocarcinoma. Surgery without prior neoadjuvant therapy was the treatment of the selected pancreatic ductal adenocarcinoma patients. Clones were read by immunoSEQ multiplex PCR, and TCRdb kept only the in-frame ones, dropping some. Counted here are 100,000 or so clones, around 96% occurring once; the ten biggest clones make up about 3.4%. Material: PBMCs. Source of these receptors: a human donor with pancreatic ductal adenocarcinoma.

The CDR3 nucleotides are TGTGCCTGGAGTGCTTCGTACTCTGGAAACACCATATATTTT. Protein: CAWSASYSGNTIYF. The J gene is TRBJ1-3, the V gene TRBV30; D remains unclear. This CDR3 comprises 14 residues. CDR1 is GTSNPN and CDR2 is SVGIG in the germline V gene (reference sequence). The ends were cut back, 1 base at V and 0 bases at J, with 7 bases in the middle.

This sequence joins TRBV18 and TRBJ1-4, with unresolved D. Trimming left V 5 bases short and J 0 bases short, with 10 bases between. Germline CDR1 KGHSH, CDR2 LQKENI. CDR3 size: 15 residues. The CDR3 region is CASSGGGTTNEKLFF. In DNA form, the CDR3 reads TGTGCCAGCTCAGGCGGCGGGACAACTAATGAAAAACTGTTTTTT. Drawing the rest from reference TRBV18 and TRBJ1-4, the complete variable domain is NAGVMQNPRHLVRRRGQEARLRCSPMKGHSHVYWYRQLPEEGLKFMVYLQKENIIDESGMPKERFSAEFPKEGPSILRIQQVVRGDSAAYFCASSGGGTTNEKLFFGSGTQLSVL.

The chain combines TRBV19 with TRBJ1-3, with D perhaps TRBD1 (5 bases). This CDR3 comprises 15 residues. Germline V gives CDR1 LNHDA, CDR2 SQIVND (reference sequence). V lost 5 bases, J lost 1 base, and 12 bases lay in between. In nucleotides, the CDR3 is TGTGCCAGTAGTCCGTGGAGGGGATCTGGAAACACCATATATTTT. Its translation: CASSPWRGSGNTIYF.

The V and J genes are TRBV6-6 and TRBJ2-3; D may be TRBD2 (5 bases). The CDR3 covers 12 residues. The V and J ends lost 8 bases and 2 bases respectively, with 8 bases between them. Germline V gives CDR1 MNHNY, CDR2 SVGAGI (reference sequence). The CDR3 reads CASGADTDTQYF. Written as DNA, the CDR3 is TGTGCCAGCGGAGCGGACACAGATACGCAGTATTTT.

The rearrangement links TRBV4-2 to TRBJ2-7, with 10 positions matching TRBD2. Germline assignment: CDR1 LGHNA and CDR2 YNFKEQ. This CDR3 region has 16 residues. The J segment lost 3 bases and the V segment lost 0 bases, leaving 5 bases of the junction unmatched. This chain's CDR3 is CASSQDPLAGGYEQYF. The CDR3 region has the DNA TGTGCCAGCAGCCAAGATCCCTTAGCGGGAGGCTACGAGCAGTACTTC.

This clone was counted a single time. This sequence joins TRBV20-1 and TRBJ1-2, with D unclear. V was pared by 2 bases and J by 4 bases, with 5 bases between. Germline CDR1 and CDR2: DFQATT and SNEGSKA (reference sequence). The CDR3 contains 11 residues. CDR3 protein: CSARISYGYTF. CDR3 DNA: TGCAGTGCTAGAATTAGCTATGGCTACACCTTC.

The chain joins TRBV7-8 to TRBJ2-2; D might be TRBD1 (6 bases). With 6 bases removed from V and 7 bases from J, the gap between germline ends came to 12 bases. The CDR3 has 13 amino acids. CDR1 and CDR2 (germline): SGHVS, FQNEAQ. For the CDR3, the DNA is TGTGCCAGCAGAATAACAGGGAGCGGGGAGCTGTTTTTT. Residues: CASRITGSGELFF.

The V and J genes are TRBV10-3 and TRBJ2-3; 13 nucleotides agree with TRBD2. Trimming took 7 bases from V and 2 from J; bases not matched to a gene: 6. CDR3 length equals 16 residues. Germline CDR1 is ENHRY and CDR2 is SYGVKD. CDR3 loop: CAIKGLAGPPTDTQYF. The CDR3 DNA follows: TGTGCCATCAAGGGACTAGCGGGACCACCCACAGATACGCAGTATTTT.

This chain uses TRBV19 with TRBJ2-3, with D unclear. Germline V gene lookup returns CDR1 LNHDA and CDR2 SQIVND (reference sequence). Between the trimmed V and J ends, which lost 5 bases and 0 bases, there was a span of 6 bases. The CDR3 has 13 residues. CDR3 protein: CASSELSTDTQYF. CDR3 DNA sequence: TGTGCCAGTAGTGAACTGAGCACAGATACGCAGTATTTT.

The rearrangement joins TRBV12-5 to TRBJ2-1, with 14 bases that match TRBD2. The junction had 8 bases not matched to a gene; V was cut back by 5 bases and J by 2 bases. Germline-derived CDR1 and CDR2 are LGHNT and FRNRAP. This CDR3 has 18 amino acids. In DNA form, the CDR3 reads TGTGCTAGTGGTCCGGGACTAGCGGGAGTACGGACCTACAATGAGCAGTTCTTC. Its translation is CASGPGLAGVRTYNEQFF.

The chain recombines TRBV4-1 with TRBJ2-7; D is ambiguous. This CDR3 has 15 residues. Germline assignment: CDR1 MGHRA and CDR2 YSYEKL. Trimming removed 0 bases at V and 2 bases at J, with 11 bases between. The CDR3 loop is CASSQERSRTYEQYF. Here the CDR3 DNA reads TGCGCCAGCAGCCAAGAGAGGAGCCGTACCTACGAGCAGTACTTC.

The genes are TRBV2 and TRBJ1-4; no definite D call. With 6 bases removed from V and 2 bases from J, the gap between germline ends came to 10 bases. The germline V gene has CDR1 SNHLY and CDR2 FYNNEI. This CDR3 has 14 amino acids. CDR3 sequence (DNA): TGTGCCAGCAGGGAACGGGAGACTAATGAAAAACTGTTTTTT. Protein sequence: CASRERETNEKLFF.

The chain joins TRBV30 to TRBJ2-4; TRBD1 might be the D (6 bases). Per germline, CDR1 GTSNPN and CDR2 SVGIG (reference sequence). Trimming pared 2 bases from V and 7 bases from J, leaving 9 bases between. The CDR3 has 12 residues. This chain's CDR3 is CAWSTTGNIQYF. CDR3 sequence (DNA): TGTGCCTGGAGTACCACAGGGAACATTCAGTACTTC.

This sequence joins TRBV7-6 and TRBJ2-6; TRBD1 might be the D (5 bases). The CDR3 spans 16 residues. Trimming pared 1 base from V and 4 bases from J, leaving 11 bases between. Germline V gives CDR1 SGHVS, CDR2 FNYEAQ. The CDR3 reads CASSLVQVPGANVLTF. The CDR3 DNA reads as TGTGCCAGCAGCTTAGTACAGGTCCCCGGGGCCAACGTCCTGACTTTC.

The V gene is TRBV5-4, the J gene TRBJ2-5, with unresolved D. This CDR3 is built from 14 residues. The ends were cut back, 0 bases at V and 4 bases at J, with 10 bases in the middle. Germline loops: CDR1 SGHNT, CDR2 YYREEE (reference sequence). In nucleotides, the CDR3 is TGTGCCAGCAGCTTGGTTGGAGTACCAGAGACCCAGTACTTC. Its translation is CASSLVGVPETQYF.

CDR3 loop: CASSLYRTGVFQPQHF. For the CDR3, the DNA is TGTGCCAGCAGTTTATACCGGACAGGAGTTTTTCAGCCCCAGCATTTT. The chain couples TRBV28 to TRBJ1-5; 7 positions agree with TRBD1. Germline V gives CDR1 MDHEN, CDR2 SYDVKM. This CDR3 is 16 amino acids long. The junction had 9 bases not matched to a gene; V was cut back by 1 base and J by 6 bases.

The V and J genes are TRBV5-6 and TRBJ2-7; tentatively, D is TRBD1 (5 bases). V gave up 0 bases and J gave up 3 bases, with 16 bases separating them. Looked up from germline, CDR1 is SGHDT and CDR2 is YYEEEE. The CDR3 loop spans 16 amino acids. CDR3 DNA: TGTGCCAGCAGCTTGGGGGGCAGCCTATTCTACTACGAGCAGTACTTC. This encodes CASSLGGSLFYYEQYF.

This sequence joins TRBV10-2 and TRBJ2-1; 14 nucleotides match TRBD2. The germline V gene has CDR1 WSHSY and CDR2 SAAADI. The length of the CDR3 is 14 residues. V was pared by 3 bases and J by 14 bases, with 6 bases of the junction left unmatched. CDR3 loop: CASSDRLAGGEEFF. Written as DNA, the CDR3 is TGCGCCAGCAGTGATAGACTAGCGGGAGGGGAGGAGTTCTTC.

J is TRBJ1-5 and V is TRBV5-8, with D possibly being TRBD1 (5 bases). Trimming removed 1 base from V and 3 bases from J, with 14 bases in between. CDR3 length equals 16 residues. Germline-derived CDR1 and CDR2 are SGHTS and YDEGEE. The CDR3 sequence is CASSLFATVYNQPQHF. The CDR3 DNA reads TGTGCCAGCAGCTTGTTCGCGACAGTCTACAATCAGCCCCAGCATTTT. The variable domain in full, completed from reference TRBV5-8 and TRBJ1-5, reads EAGVTQSPTHLIKTRGQQATLRCSPISGHTSVYWYQQALGLGLQFLLWYDEGEERNRGNFPPRFSGRQFPNYSSELNVNALELEDSALYLCASSLFATVYNQPQHFGDGTRLSIL.

The gene calls are TRBV5-1 and TRBJ2-7, with 8 bases identical to TRBD1. Germline CDR1 is SGHRS and CDR2 is YFSETQ. The V gene end was trimmed by 2 bases and the J gene end by 0 bases; junction bases not matched to a gene: 7. The CDR3 is made up of 16 amino acids. The CDR3 loop is CASSLSGGHNSYEQYF. The CDR3 nucleotides are TGCGCCAGCAGCTTATCAGGGGGCCATAACTCCTACGAGCAGTACTTC.

The V gene is TRBV15, the J gene TRBJ2-7, with D possibly TRBD1 on 5 matching bases. This CDR3 spans 14 amino acids. The V end lost 5 bases, the J end lost 9 bases, and 20 bases lay between the germline ends. The germline V gene encodes CDR1 LNHNV and CDR2 YYDKDF (reference sequence). The CDR3 reads CATSVTQGNLRQYF. The CDR3 DNA reads as TGTGCCACCAGCGTAACTCAGGGCAACCTTCGGCAGTACTTC.

The gene calls are TRBV5-1 and TRBJ1-5; 7 nucleotides agree with TRBD1. Germline V CDR1 and CDR2: SGHRS, YFSETQ. V dropped 0 bases and J dropped 6; count of bases not matched to a gene: 6. There are 15 residues in the CDR3. The CDR3 sequence is CASSLGQGAGQPQHF. DNA of the CDR3: TGCGCCAGCAGCTTGGGACAGGGTGCCGGTCAGCCCCAGCATTTT.

The V and J genes are TRBV19 and TRBJ2-5; 8 bases map to TRBD1. This CDR3 is built from 14 residues. J was trimmed by 5 bases and V by 3 bases; bases with no gene match: 5. From germline, CDR1 is LNHDA and CDR2 SQIVND (reference sequence). Here the CDR3 DNA reads TGTGCCAGTAGTATTTTGGACAGGGCGGAGACCCAGTACTTC. Amino acid sequence: CASSILDRAETQYF.

The sample holds a few counts of this clone. The chain combines TRBV7-9 with TRBJ1-1; D gene unclear. This CDR3 is 12 amino acids long. Per the germline V gene, CDR1 is SEHNR and CDR2 is FQNEAQ (reference sequence). V gave up 6 bases and J gave up 4 bases, with 9 bases separating them. The CDR3 DNA sequence: TGTGCCAGCAGTAGTGCGGGCACTGAAGCTTTCTTT. Amino acid sequence: CASSSAGTEAFF.

The chain is built from TRBV7-2 and TRBJ1-5; TRBD1 matches at 10 bases. Germline CDR1 and CDR2: SGHTA and FQGNSA. With 5 bases clipped from V and 3 bases from J, the junction kept 4 bases outside the gene matches. This CDR3 comprises 15 residues. This CDR3 is CASSKRQGANQPQHF. CDR3 coding DNA: TGTGCCAGCAGCAAAAGACAGGGGGCCAATCAGCCCCAGCATTTT.

The genes are TRBV7-2 and TRBJ2-7, with D unresolved. The V gene lost 3 bases and the J gene lost 3 bases, with 6 bases spanning the gap. The germline V gene encodes CDR1 SGHTA and CDR2 FQGNSA. This CDR3 has 12 residues. CDR3 residues: CASSFGHYEQYF. In DNA form, the CDR3 reads TGTGCCAGCAGCTTTGGGCACTACGAGCAGTACTTC.